The next 13 T cell receptor beta chains were all read from a single sample in a study of breast tumors, draining lymph nodes, adjacent tissues. Axillary draining lymph nodes of breast cancer patients supplied the node samples. Each CDR3 protein gets one entry after TCRdb re-called the multiplex PCR reads with MiXCR. The data hold some 150,000 distinct CDR3 sequences, with 20% to 25% observed a single time. The specimen was axillary lymph node tissue. The source is a female donor with breast cancer. Some clones in this sample may be carry-over from other donors' samples.

Turning to this clonotype: A junction boundary mismatches the germline segment, possibly from a read error. The rearrangement uses TRBV24-1 and TRBJ2-2; perhaps TRBD2 as D (5 bases). Germline V gives CDR1 KGHDR, CDR2 SFDVKD. The length of the CDR3 is 17 residues. The CDR3 sequence: CATSDFQGQTNTGEPSF. The CDR3 DNA reads as TGTGCCACCAGTGATTTTCAAGGGCAGACGAACACCGGGGAGCCGTCTTTT.

This clonotype was seen many times. The chain has TRBV12-3 or TRBV12-4 and TRBJ2-7; 9 bases fit TRBD2. V dropped 3 bases and J dropped 2; count of bases not matched to a gene: 8. The CDR3 length is 16 residues. The CDR3 region is CASSFFPGLAAYEQYF. In DNA form, the CDR3 reads TGTGCCAGCAGTTTCTTTCCGGGACTAGCAGCCTACGAGCAGTACTTC.

This clonotype was counted many times. The chain uses TRBV12-3 or TRBV12-4 and TRBJ2-1, with 10 bases lining up with TRBD2. The trim removed 3 bases at V and 7 bases at J, leaving 6 bases unmatched. The CDR3 has 15 amino acids. The CDR3, as DNA: TGTGCCAGCAGTTTCATTAGCGGGAGGTATAATGAGCAGTTCTTC. Its translation is CASSFISGRYNEQFF.

This clonotype was seen repeatedly, ten times or more. V is TRBV5-6 and J is TRBJ2-7, with D possibly matching TRBD1 (5 bases). The CDR3 extends over 16 amino acids. With 0 bases removed from V and 2 bases from J, the gap between germline ends came to 15 bases. In germline, CDR1 is SGHDT, CDR2 YYEEEE. CDR3 loop: CASSLATGHPTYEQYF. DNA of the CDR3: TGTGCCAGCAGCTTGGCCACCGGACACCCAACCTACGAGCAGTACTTC.

This clonotype was recorded at least ten times. V is TRBV10-3 and J is TRBJ2-6; 7 nucleotides align to TRBD1. V shed 7 bases and J 2 bases; nucleotides not matched to a gene: 8. Germline V CDR1 and CDR2: ENHRY, SYGVKD. The CDR3 covers 16 residues. CDR3 sequence reads: CAINKGQQTGANVLTF. The CDR3, as DNA: TGTGCCATCAATAAGGGACAGCAGACTGGGGCCAACGTCCTGACTTTC.

The CDR3 reads CASSLPGGGGEQFF. In DNA, the CDR3 is TGCGCCAGCAGCTTGCCGGGAGGGGGAGGTGAGCAGTTCTTC. The chain has TRBV4-1 and TRBJ2-1, with TRBD2 matching over 8 bases. Trimming removed 5 bases from V and 9 bases from J; junction bases left unmatched: 9. This CDR3 spans 14 amino acids. Germline V gene sequence: CDR1 MGHRA, CDR2 YSYEKL.

This clonotype was detected many times. The gene calls are TRBV7-2 and TRBJ1-3, with D possibly matching TRBD1 (5 bases). The CDR3 contains 16 residues. Trimming took 1 base from V and 4 from J, leaving 14 bases between them. In germline, CDR1 is SGHTA, CDR2 FQGNSA. The CDR3 loop reads CASSLGGFGGGNTIYF. CDR3 coding DNA: TGTGCCAGCAGCTTAGGAGGGTTCGGGGGAGGAAACACCATATATTTT.

This clonotype was seen repeatedly, ten times or more. The chain is built from TRBV5-6 and TRBJ2-5, with a possible D match to TRBD1 (6 bases). The CDR3 is 15 residues long. V lost 1 base and J lost 0, with 10 bases in between. CDR1 and CDR2 (germline): SGHDT, YYEEEE. This chain's CDR3 is CASSLMDRNQETQYF. DNA for the CDR3: TGTGCCAGCAGCTTGATGGACAGAAACCAAGAGACCCAGTACTTC.

Regarding this clonotype: This could be a read error, since a much larger clone is one nucleotide away. The chain joins TRBV9 to TRBJ2-3, with a weak D call TRBD2 (6 bases). Germline V CDR1 and CDR2: SGDLS, YYNGEE. This CDR3 has 12 amino acids. Trimming took 4 bases from V and 14 from J, leaving 17 bases between them. CDR3 amino acids: CASSPGGGARYF. The CDR3 DNA sequence: TGTGCCAGCAGCCCCGGGGGTGGGGCGCGGTATTTT.

Only a few counts were recorded for this clonotype. The genes are TRBV20-1 and TRBJ2-4, with D perhaps being TRBD1 or TRBD2 (5 bases each). V lost 3 bases and J lost 1, with 13 bases in between. The CDR3 covers 15 residues. Per the germline V gene, CDR1 is DFQATT and CDR2 is SNEGSKA (reference sequence). CDR3 bases: TGCAGTGCTAGTGGTAGCAGGGAGGCCAAAAACATTCAGTACTTC. Translating it yields CSASGSREAKNIQYF.

This clonotype was detected ten times or more. V gene TRBV7-8 combines with J gene TRBJ2-6; TRBD2 might be the D (6 bases). The CDR3 is made up of 16 amino acids. V was shortened by 1 base and J by 1 base, with 8 bases between the two germline ends. CDR1 SGHVS and CDR2 FQNEAQ come from the germline V gene. CDR3 sequence (DNA): TGTGCCAGCAGCTTAGATCGGGGGTCTGGGGCCAACGTCCTGACTTTC. It codes for CASSLDRGSGANVLTF.

Ten or more counts support this clonotype. This chain links TRBV20-1 with TRBJ2-1, with 7 bases fitting TRBD2. In germline, CDR1 is DFQATT, CDR2 SNEGSKA (reference sequence). CDR3 length equals 12 residues. V shed 4 bases, J shed 7 bases, and the junction held 4 bases outside the gene matches. CDR3 sequence: CSATRGGNEQFF. The CDR3 DNA follows: TGCAGTGCTACTCGGGGAGGGAATGAGCAGTTCTTC.

The gene calls are TRBV3-1 and TRBJ1-4; 7 positions match TRBD1. J gave up 3 bases and V 3 bases, and 10 bases lay outside the gene matches. This CDR3 spans 17 amino acids. CDR1 is LGHDT and CDR2 is YNNKEL in the germline V gene (reference sequence). CDR3 residues: CASSQSFRGRANEKLFF. CDR3 bases: TGTGCCAGCAGCCAGTCTTTTAGGGGGCGTGCTAATGAAAAACTGTTTTTT. Full variable domain (remainder filled in from reference TRBV3-1 and TRBJ1-4): DTAVSQTPKYLVTQMGNDKSIKCEQNLGHDTMYWYKQDSKKFLKIMFSYNNKELIINETVPNRFSPKSPDKAHLNLHINSLELGDSAVYFCASSQSFRGRANEKLFFGSGTQLSVL.